This TCR beta chain was captured in a study of Ad26.COV2.S vaccination and SARS-CoV-2 variants. Findings of the study overall: Across vaccine and placebo recipients, the breadth of non-spike TCRs was similar.

Treatment specified: 15 to 20 received Ad26.COV2.S at low or high dose, single or two shots; roughly five received placebo; per-sample allocation not given. Sampling was performed 63 days after the first vaccine or placebo injection. The CDR3 is made up of 16 amino acids. CDR1 is ENHRY and CDR2 is SYGVKD in the germline V gene. V trimming: 3 bases; J trimming: 2 bases; junction bases outside the gene matches: 6. Clones were read by immunoSEQ multiplex PCR, and TCRdb kept only the in-frame ones, dropping some. Of hundreds of thousands of clones in the sample, 75% to 95% were seen once. Of note for this clone: Its antigen is not known.

J is TRBJ2-3 and V is TRBV10-3; 9 nucleotides agree with TRBD2. The source was peripheral blood, collected in a trial of Ad26.COV2.S vaccine versus placebo. This sequence originates from a person aged 18 to 65 who received the Ad26.COV2.S COVID-19 vaccine or a placebo. Here the CDR3 DNA reads TGTGCCATCAGTGAAGGAAGCGGGAGGCCCACAGATACGCAGTATTTT. This translates into CAISEGSGRPTDTQYF.